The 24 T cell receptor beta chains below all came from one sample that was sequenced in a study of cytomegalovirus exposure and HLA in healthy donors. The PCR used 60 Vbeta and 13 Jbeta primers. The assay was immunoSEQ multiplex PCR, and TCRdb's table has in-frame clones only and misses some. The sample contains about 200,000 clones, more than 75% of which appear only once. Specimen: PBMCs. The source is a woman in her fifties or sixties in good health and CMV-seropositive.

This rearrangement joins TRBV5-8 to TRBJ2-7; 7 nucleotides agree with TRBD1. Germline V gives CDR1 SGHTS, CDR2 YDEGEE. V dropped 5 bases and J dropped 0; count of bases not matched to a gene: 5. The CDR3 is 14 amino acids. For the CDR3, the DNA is TGTGCCAGCAGATGGGCAGGGGGCTCCTACGAGCAGTACTTC. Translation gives CASRWAGGSYEQYF.

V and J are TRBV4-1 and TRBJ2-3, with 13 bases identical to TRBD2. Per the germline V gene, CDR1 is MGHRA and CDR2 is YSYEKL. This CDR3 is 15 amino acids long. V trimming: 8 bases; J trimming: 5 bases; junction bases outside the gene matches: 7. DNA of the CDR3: TGCGCCAGCCGACTAGCGGGAGGTGGGGGAGATACGCAGTATTTT. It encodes CASRLAGGGGDTQYF.

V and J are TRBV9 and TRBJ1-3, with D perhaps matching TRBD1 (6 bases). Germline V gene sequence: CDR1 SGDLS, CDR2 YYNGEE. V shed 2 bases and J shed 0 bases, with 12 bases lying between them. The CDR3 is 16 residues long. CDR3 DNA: TGTGCCAGCAGCGTGGGGATCAGGGGCTCTGGAAACACCATATATTTT. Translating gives CASSVGIRGSGNTIYF.

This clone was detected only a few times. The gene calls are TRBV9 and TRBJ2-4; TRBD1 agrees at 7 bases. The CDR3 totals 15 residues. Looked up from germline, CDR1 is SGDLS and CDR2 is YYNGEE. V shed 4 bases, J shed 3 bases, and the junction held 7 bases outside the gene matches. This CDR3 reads CASSYRGLSKNIQYF. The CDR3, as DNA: TGTGCCAGCAGCTACAGGGGTTTGAGCAAAAACATTCAGTACTTC.

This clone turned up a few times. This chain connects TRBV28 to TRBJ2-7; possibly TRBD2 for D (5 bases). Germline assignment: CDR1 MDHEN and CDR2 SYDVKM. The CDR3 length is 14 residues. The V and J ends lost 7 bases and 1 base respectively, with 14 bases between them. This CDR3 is CASTPGSRSYEQYF. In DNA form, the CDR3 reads TGTGCCAGCACTCCGGGGTCGAGGTCCTACGAGCAGTACTTC.

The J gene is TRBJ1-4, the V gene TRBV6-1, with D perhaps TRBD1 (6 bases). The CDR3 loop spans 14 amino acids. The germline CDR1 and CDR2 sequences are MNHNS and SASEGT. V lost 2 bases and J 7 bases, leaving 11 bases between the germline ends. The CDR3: CASSETGTPEKLFF. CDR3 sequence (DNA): TGTGCCAGCAGTGAAACCGGGACACCTGAAAAACTGTTTTTT.

DNA of the CDR3: TGTGCCAGTAGTGCTAGCGTGGGAGGGACAGATACGCAGTATTTT. Amino acid sequence: CASSASVGGTDTQYF. The chain carries TRBV19 and TRBJ2-3; TRBD2 agrees at 7 bases. CDR3 length: 15 amino acids. Germline V gives CDR1 LNHDA, CDR2 SQIVND (reference sequence). V gave up 5 bases and J gave up 3 bases; unmatched junction bases: 8.

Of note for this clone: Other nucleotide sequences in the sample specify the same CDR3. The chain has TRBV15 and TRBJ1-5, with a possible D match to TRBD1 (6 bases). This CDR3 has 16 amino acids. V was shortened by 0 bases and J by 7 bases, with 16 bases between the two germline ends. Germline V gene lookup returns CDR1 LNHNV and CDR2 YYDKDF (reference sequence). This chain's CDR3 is CATSREQGTFSQPQHF. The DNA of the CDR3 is TGTGCCACCAGCAGAGAACAGGGTACTTTTAGCCAGCCCCAGCATTTT.

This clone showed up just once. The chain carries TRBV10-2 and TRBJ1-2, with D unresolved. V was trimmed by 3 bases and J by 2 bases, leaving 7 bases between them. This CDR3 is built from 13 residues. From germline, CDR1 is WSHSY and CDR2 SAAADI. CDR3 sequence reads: CASSDQQNYGYTF. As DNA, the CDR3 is TGCGCCAGCAGTGATCAACAGAACTATGGCTACACCTTC.

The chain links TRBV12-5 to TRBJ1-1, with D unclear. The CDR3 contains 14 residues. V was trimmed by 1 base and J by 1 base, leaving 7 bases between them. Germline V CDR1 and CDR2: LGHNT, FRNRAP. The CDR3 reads CASGLDNRNTEAFF. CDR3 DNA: TGTGCTAGTGGTTTGGACAACAGGAACACTGAAGCTTTCTTT.

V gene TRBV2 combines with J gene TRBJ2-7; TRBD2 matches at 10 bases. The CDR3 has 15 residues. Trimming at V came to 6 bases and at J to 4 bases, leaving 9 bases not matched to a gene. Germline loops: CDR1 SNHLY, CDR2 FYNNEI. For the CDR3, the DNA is TGTGCCAGCAGGGCTAGCGGGAGTTCGGGGTACGAGCAGTACTTC. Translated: CASRASGSSGYEQYF.

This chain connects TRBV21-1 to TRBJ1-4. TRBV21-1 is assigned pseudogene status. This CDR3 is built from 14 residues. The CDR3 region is CASSKYAGREKLFF. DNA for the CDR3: TGTGCCAGCAGCAAATACGCGGGTCGTGAAAAACTGTTTTTT.

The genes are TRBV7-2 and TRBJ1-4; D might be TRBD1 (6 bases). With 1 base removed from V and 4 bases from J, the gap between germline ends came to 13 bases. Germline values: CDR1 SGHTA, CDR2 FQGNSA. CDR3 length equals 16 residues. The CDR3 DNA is TGTGCCAGCAGCTTAGACCCAAGACAGGTTAATGAAAAACTGTTTTTT. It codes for CASSLDPRQVNEKLFF.

CDR3 DNA sequence: TGCGCCAGCAGCCCAGGATCCCCTAAGAATGAGCAGTTCTTC. Its translation: CASSPGSPKNEQFF. This chain links TRBV5-1 with TRBJ2-1, with unresolved D. The CDR3 length is 14 residues. V was clipped by 4 bases and J by 7 bases, with 15 bases between them. CDR1 is SGHRS, CDR2 YFSETQ, per germline.

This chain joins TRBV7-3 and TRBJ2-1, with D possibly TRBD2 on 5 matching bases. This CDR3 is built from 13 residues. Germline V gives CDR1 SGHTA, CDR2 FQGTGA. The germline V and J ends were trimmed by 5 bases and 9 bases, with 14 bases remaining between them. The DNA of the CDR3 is TGTGCCAGCAGCCGCCTTAGTGGGAGTGAGCAGTTCTTC. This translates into CASSRLSGSEQFF.

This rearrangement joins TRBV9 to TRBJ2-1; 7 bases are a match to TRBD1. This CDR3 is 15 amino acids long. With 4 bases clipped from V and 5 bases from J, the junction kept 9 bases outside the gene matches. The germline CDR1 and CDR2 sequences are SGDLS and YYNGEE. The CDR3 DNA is TGTGCCAGCAGCCCCGACAGGGCTGCGAACAATGAGCAGTTCTTC. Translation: CASSPDRAANNEQFF.

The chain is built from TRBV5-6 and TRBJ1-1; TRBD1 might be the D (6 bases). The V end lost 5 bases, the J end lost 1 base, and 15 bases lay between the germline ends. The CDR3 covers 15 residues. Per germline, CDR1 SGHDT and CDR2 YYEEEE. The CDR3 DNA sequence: TGTGCCAGCAGTCTCCGGGGGGCCCCGAACACTGAAGCTTTCTTT. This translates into CASSLRGAPNTEAFF. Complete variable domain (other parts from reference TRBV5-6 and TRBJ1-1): DAGVTQSPTHLIKTRGQQVTLRCSPKSGHDTVSWYQQALGQGPQFIFQYYEEEERQRGNFPDRFSGHQFPNYSSELNVNALLLGDSALYLCASSLRGAPNTEAFFGQGTRLTVV.

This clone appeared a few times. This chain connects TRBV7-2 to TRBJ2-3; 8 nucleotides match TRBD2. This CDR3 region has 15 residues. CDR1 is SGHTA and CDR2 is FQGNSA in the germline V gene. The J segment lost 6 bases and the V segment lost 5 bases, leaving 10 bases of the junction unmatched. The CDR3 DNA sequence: TGTGCCAGCAGCGCCGTGGGACTAGTCGGGGATACGCAGTATTTT. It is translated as CASSAVGLVGDTQYF.

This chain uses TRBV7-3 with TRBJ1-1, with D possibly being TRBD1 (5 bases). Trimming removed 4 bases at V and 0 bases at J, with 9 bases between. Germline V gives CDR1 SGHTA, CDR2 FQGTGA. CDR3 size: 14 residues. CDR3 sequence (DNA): TGTGCCAGCAGCTCCAACAGGATGAACACTGAAGCTTTCTTT. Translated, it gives CASSSNRMNTEAFF.

The chain's CDR3 is CASSKRQGGNQPQHF. Written as DNA, the CDR3 is TGTGCCAGCAGCAAACGACAGGGGGGCAATCAGCCCCAGCATTTT. This chain joins TRBV21-1 and TRBJ1-5; the table's D call TRBD1 went unverified against the DNA. TRBV21-1 is listed as a pseudogene. CDR3 length equals 15 residues.

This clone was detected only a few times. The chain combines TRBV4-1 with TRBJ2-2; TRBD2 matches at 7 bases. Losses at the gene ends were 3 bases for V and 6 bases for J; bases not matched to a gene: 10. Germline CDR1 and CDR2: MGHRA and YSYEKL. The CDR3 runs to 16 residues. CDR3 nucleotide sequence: TGCGCCAGCAGCCAGGCTGACGGGAGGTTATCCGGGGAGCTGTTTTTT. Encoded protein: CASSQADGRLSGELFF.

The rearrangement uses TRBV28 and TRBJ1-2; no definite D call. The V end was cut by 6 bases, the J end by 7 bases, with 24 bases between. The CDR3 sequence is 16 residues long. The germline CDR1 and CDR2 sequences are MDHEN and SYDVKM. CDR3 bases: TGTGCCAGCAGAGGTTGGGAGGTAGGGTTGACTCGTGGCTACACCTTC. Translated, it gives CASRGWEVGLTRGYTF.

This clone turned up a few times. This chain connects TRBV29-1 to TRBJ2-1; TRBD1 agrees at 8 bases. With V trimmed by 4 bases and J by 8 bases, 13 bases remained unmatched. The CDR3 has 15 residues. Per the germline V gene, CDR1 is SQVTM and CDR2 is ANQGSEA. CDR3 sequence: CSVGRTGMGLDEQFF. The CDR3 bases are TGCAGCGTTGGACGGACAGGGATGGGATTGGATGAGCAGTTCTTC.

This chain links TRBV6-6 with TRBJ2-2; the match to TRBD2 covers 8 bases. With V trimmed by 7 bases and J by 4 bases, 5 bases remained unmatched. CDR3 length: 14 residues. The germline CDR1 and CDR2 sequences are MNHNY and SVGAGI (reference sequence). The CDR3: CASKGTSGTGELFF. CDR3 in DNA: TGTGCCAGCAAGGGCACTAGCGGCACCGGGGAGCTGTTTTTT.